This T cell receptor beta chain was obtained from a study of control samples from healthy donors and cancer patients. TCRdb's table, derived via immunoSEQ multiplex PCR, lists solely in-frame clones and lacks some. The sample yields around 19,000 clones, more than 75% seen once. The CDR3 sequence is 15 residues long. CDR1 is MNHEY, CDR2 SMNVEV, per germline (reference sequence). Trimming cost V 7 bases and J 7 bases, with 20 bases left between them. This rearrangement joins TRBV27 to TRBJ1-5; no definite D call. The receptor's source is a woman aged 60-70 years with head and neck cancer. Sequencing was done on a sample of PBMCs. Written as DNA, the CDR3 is TGTGCCAGCAACCCCAATTTCAAACGAGGGCAGCCCCAGCATTTT. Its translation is CASNPNFKRGQPQHF.